The clone carrying this TCR beta chain was seen a handful of times. Its antigen is unidentified. Library preparation for TCR beta used quantitative 5'-RACE with molecular barcodes. Via MiXCR, TCRdb re-called the 5' RACE reads, giving one row per CDR3 protein. The sample carries fewer than 500,000 distinct CDR3 sequences, around 22% recorded once. This CDR3 spans 14 amino acids. Per the germline V gene, CDR1 is SEHNR and CDR2 is FQNEAQ (reference sequence). Trimming stripped 7 bases from V and 2 bases from J, with 12 bases between. This entry belongs to a study of CD8 T cells in ankylosing spondylitis. Notes on the study in general: Clones tied to disease were said to be significantly enriched in matched ankylosing spondylitis synovial fluid. A TCR beta motif made of several highly homologous variants seemed typical of ankylosing spondylitis blood.

This chain connects TRBV7-9 to TRBJ1-5, with a tentative D call TRBD1 (6 bases). The sequenced sample was blood, either unsorted or a sorted T cell fraction (not recorded which). The TCR was taken from a male donor with ankylosing spondylitis. Here the CDR3 reads CASTSAGGNQPQHF. The CDR3 coding sequence is TGTGCCAGCACTTCGGCAGGGGGCAATCAGCCCCAGCATTTT. Complete variable domain (other parts from reference TRBV7-9 and TRBJ1-5): DTGVSQNPRHKITKRGQNVTFRCDPISEHNRLYWYRQTLGQGPEFLTYFQNEAQLEKSRLLSDRFSAERPKGSFSTLEIQRTEQGDSAMYLCASTSAGGNQPQHFGDGTRLSIL.